This record concerns one T cell receptor (beta chain) sequence. Its antigen is not known. These data originate in a study of cytomegalovirus exposure and HLA in healthy donors. General study findings and limits: The authors listed 150 to 200 TCR beta chains as cytomegalovirus-associated.

Per the germline V gene, CDR1 is MGHDK and CDR2 is SYGVNS. V gave up 0 bases and J gave up 4 bases; unmatched junction bases: 12. The CDR3 loop spans 18 amino acids. TCRdb's copy holds only in-frame clones and misses some; the assay was immunoSEQ multiplex PCR. The profile shows roughly 330,000 clones, about 90% of them singletons. The V gene is TRBV25-1, the J gene TRBJ2-3; 8 bases line up with TRBD2. Sequencing was carried out using PBMCs. This receptor was obtained from a woman in her twenties or thirties in good health and CMV-seropositive. As DNA, the CDR3 is TGTGCCAGCAGTGAATATAGATCCGGGGGGGGCTTCGCAGATACGCAGTATTTT. Translating it yields CASSEYRSGGGFADTQYF.